The text below deals with one T cell receptor beta chain. Its specificity is unknown. Germline lookup yields CDR1 SGHTA and CDR2 FQGNSA. This CDR3 spans 17 amino acids. Losses at the gene ends were 1 base for V and 2 bases for J; bases not matched to a gene: 8. The sample belongs to a study of T cell responses to AZD1222 COVID-19 vaccine. Study outcomes and limitations: Repertoires were obtained solely post-peak T cell response. Donors, mostly white British, included more females; clonal diversity was possibly underestimated. Baseline serology detected seropositivity in only 6 or 7 AZD1222 recipients.

Only in-frame clones appear in the TCRdb table, and some are missing; sequencing was by immunoSEQ multiplex PCR. This sample has roughly 180,000 clones, with about nine tenths found just once. This sample comprised peripheral blood, obtained on day 0 of MenACWY control vaccination. The TCR originated in an adult in good health. The V gene is TRBV7-2, the J gene TRBJ1-5; 7 bases are shared with TRBD1. The CDR3 region has the DNA TGTGCCAGCAGCTTAGAGGCAGGGGGGTTTGGCAATCAGCCCCAGCATTTT. This sequence encodes CASSLEAGGFGNQPQHF.